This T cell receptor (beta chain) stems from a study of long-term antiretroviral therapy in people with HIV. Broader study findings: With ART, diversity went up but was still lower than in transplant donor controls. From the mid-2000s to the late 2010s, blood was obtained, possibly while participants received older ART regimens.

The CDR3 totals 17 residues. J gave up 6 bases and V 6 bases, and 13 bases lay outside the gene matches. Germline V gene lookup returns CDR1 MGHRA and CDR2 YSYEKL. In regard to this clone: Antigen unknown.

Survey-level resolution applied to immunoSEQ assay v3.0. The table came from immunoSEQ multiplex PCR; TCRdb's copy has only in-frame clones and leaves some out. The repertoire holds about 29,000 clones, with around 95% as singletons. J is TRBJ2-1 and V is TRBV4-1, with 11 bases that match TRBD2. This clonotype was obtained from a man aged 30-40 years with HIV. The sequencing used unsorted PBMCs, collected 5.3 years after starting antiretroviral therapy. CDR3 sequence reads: CASRRGTSGQNLNEQFF. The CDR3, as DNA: TGCGCCAGCAGAAGAGGGACTAGCGGACAAAATCTCAATGAGCAGTTCTTC.